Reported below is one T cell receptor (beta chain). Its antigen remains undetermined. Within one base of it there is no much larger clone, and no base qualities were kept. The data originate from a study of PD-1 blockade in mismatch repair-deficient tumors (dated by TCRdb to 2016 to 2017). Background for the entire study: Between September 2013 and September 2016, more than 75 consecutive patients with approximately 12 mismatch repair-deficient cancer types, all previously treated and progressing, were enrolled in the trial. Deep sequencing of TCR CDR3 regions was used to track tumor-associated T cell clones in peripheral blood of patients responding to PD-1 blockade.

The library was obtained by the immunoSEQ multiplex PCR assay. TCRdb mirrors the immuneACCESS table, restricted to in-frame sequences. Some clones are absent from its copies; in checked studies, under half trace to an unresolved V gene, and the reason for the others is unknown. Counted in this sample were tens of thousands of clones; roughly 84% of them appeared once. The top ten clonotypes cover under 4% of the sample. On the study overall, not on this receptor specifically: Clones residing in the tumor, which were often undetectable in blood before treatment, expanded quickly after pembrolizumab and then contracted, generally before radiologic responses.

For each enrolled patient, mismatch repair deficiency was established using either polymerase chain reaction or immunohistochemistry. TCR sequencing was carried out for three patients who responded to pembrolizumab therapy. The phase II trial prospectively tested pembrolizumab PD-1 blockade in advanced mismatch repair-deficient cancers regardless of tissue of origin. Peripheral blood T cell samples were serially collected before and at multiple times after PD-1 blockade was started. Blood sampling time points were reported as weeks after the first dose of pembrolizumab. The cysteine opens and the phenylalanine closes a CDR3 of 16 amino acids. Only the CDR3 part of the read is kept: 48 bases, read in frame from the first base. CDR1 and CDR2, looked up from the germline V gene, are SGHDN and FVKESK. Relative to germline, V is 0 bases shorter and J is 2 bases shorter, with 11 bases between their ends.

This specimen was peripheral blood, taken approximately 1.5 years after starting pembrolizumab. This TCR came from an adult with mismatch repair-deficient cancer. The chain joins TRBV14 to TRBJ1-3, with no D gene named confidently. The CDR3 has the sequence CASSQDGTGPGNTIYF. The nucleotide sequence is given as TGTGCCAGCAGCCAAGACGGTACCGGGCCTGGAAACACCATATATTTT.